This T cell receptor beta chain was captured in a study of cytomegalovirus exposure and HLA in healthy donors. About the study: Of some 400 genotyped donors, 81% grouped in the Caucasian-associated ancestry cluster.

There are 13 residues in the CDR3. The V end lost 3 bases, the J end lost 5 bases, and 8 bases lay between the germline ends. Germline CDR1 SNHLY, CDR2 FYNNEI. Notes on the study in general: The likely explanation for a cluster of highly shared sequence variants was sequencing artifact. Later work showed greater clonal expansion in HLA-associated TCR beta chains than in equally common others. For most TCR beta V segments, an earlier analysis put the productive rate at about 87% or about 30% of the time.

Both 60 Vbeta primers and 13 Jbeta primers went into the PCR. Data came from immunoSEQ multiplex PCR; TCRdb stores just in-frame clones and leaves some out. The data show around 130,000 clones, approximately 80% seen once. As to this clone: Its target is not known.

This receptor was obtained from a woman younger than 30 in good health and CMV-seronegative. Sample: PBMCs. The chain employs TRBV2 and TRBJ1-5; D might be TRBD1 (6 bases). The CDR3 sequence: CASSDGGHQPQHF. As DNA, the CDR3 is TGTGCCAGCAGTGACGGGGGGCATCAGCCCCAGCATTTT.